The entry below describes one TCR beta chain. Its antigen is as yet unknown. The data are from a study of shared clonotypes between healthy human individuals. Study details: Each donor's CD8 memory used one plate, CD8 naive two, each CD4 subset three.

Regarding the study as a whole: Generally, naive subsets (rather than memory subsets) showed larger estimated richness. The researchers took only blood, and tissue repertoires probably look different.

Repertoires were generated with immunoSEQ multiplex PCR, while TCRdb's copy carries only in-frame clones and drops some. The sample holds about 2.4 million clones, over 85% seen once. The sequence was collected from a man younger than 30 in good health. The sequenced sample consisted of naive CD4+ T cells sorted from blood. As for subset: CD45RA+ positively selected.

The DNA for the CDR3 is TGTGCCATCAGTGAGGTCTATGGCTACACCTTC. It codes for CAISEVYGYTF. The rearrangement uses TRBV10-3 and TRBJ1-2; D ambiguous. This CDR3 has 11 amino acids. Trimming stripped 2 bases from V and 4 bases from J, with 2 bases between. The germline V gene encodes CDR1 ENHRY and CDR2 SYGVKD.